The rows below give T cell receptor beta chains drawn from one sample of a study of blood T cell repertoires in COVID-19. The protocol was immunoSEQ multiplex PCR, while the TCRdb copy is restricted to in-frame clones and leaves out a portion. The table has 120,000 to 150,000 clones, about 82% seen once. Sequenced material: peripheral blood. These receptors were collected from a woman aged 55-70 years with acute or convalescent COVID-19. CDR3s include the opening cysteine and the closing phenylalanine or tryptophan. The D gene is left open where the match is weak. Some rows mark clone size as missing; the rest say once, few, many or name a class of expanded clone.

clone size: -; D gene: TRBD1; J gene: TRBJ2-3; V gene: TRBV11-2; CDR3 DNA: TGTGCCAGCAGCCAACAGGGGCGGGCTACGCAGTATTTT; CDR3 protein: CASSQQGRATQYF
clone size: -; D gene: -; J gene: TRBJ1-2; V gene: TRBV4-1; CDR3 DNA: TGCGCCAGCAGCCAATTCGCCACGAGTCCAGTTAGGGGCCACTATGGCTACACCTTC; CDR3 protein: CASSQFATSPVRGHYGYTF
clone size: -; D gene: TRBD2; J gene: TRBJ2-2; V gene: TRBV4-2; CDR3 DNA: TGTGCCAGCAGCCAGCCAGCGGGGCTTAACGGGGGCGGGGAGCTGTTTTTT; CDR3 protein: CASSQPAGLNGGGELFF
clone size: -; D gene: -; J gene: TRBJ2-1; V gene: TRBV27; CDR3 DNA: TGTGCCAGCAGTCCGGAGGGCCTTTACAATGAGCAGTTCTTC; CDR3 protein: CASSPEGLYNEQFF
clone size: once; D gene: -; J gene: TRBJ2-7; V gene: TRBV28; CDR3 DNA: TGTGCCAGCACCCCCCCCGTGGACAGCCTCTCCTACGAGCAGTACTTC; CDR3 protein: CASTPPVDSLSYEQYF
clone size: -; D gene: TRBD1; J gene: TRBJ1-5; V gene: TRBV19; CDR3 DNA: TGTGCCAGTAGTACGCACCCAGGGGGCTCAAGCAATCAGCCCCAGCATTTT; CDR3 protein: CASSTHPGGSSNQPQHF
clone size: once; D gene: -; J gene: TRBJ1-5; V gene: TRBV28; CDR3 DNA: TGTGCCAGCAGTTTATCGGGTTATAGCAATCAGCCCCAGCATTTT; CDR3 protein: CASSLSGYSNQPQHF
clone size: -; D gene: TRBD2; J gene: TRBJ2-1; V gene: TRBV3-1/TRBV3-2; CDR3 DNA: TGTGCCAGCAGCCAAGATGCGAGCGGGGGGGCAAATGAGCAGTTCTTC; CDR3 protein: CASSQDASGGANEQFF
clone size: once; D gene: -; J gene: TRBJ1-1; V gene: TRBV7-6; CDR3 DNA: TGTGCCAGCAGCTTAGAACAGACGAACACTGAAGCTTTCTTT; CDR3 protein: CASSLEQTNTEAFF
clone size: -; D gene: -; J gene: TRBJ1-2; V gene: TRBV3-1/TRBV3-2; CDR3 DNA: TGTGCCAGCAGCCAAGACAGGGTGTATGGCTACACCTTC; CDR3 protein: CASSQDRVYGYTF
clone size: -; D gene: -; J gene: TRBJ1-2; V gene: TRBV4-2; CDR3 DNA: TGTGCCAGCAGCCCTCAGGCGGGGGGCGGGCATGGCTACACCTTC; CDR3 protein: CASSPQAGGGHGYTF
clone size: few; D gene: -; J gene: TRBJ1-1; V gene: TRBV28; CDR3 DNA: TGTGCCAGCCGGGCAGGGCCCGTGAACACTGAAGCTTTCTTT; CDR3 protein: CASRAGPVNTEAFF
clone size: -; D gene: TRBD1; J gene: TRBJ2-7; V gene: TRBV5-4; CDR3 DNA: TGTGCCAGCAGCTTGTTGGACCGGGGTCTAACGGGACAGACCTACGAGCAGTACTTC; CDR3 protein: CASSLLDRGLTGQTYEQYF
clone size: -; D gene: TRBD1; J gene: TRBJ1-2; V gene: TRBV28; CDR3 DNA: TGTGCCAGCAGTTTATCAGGGGGCGAGGACTATGGCTACACCTTC; CDR3 protein: CASSLSGGEDYGYTF
clone size: once; D gene: TRBD1; J gene: TRBJ1-2; V gene: TRBV30; CDR3 DNA: TGTGCCTGGAGTCCCCCCATGACAGGGCTCCTTAACTATGGCTACACCTTC; CDR3 protein: CAWSPPMTGLLNYGYTF
clone size: -; D gene: -; J gene: TRBJ2-7; V gene: TRBV12-3/TRBV12-4; CDR3 DNA: TGTGCCAGCAGTTTATACAGGGTCTACGAGCAGTACTTC; CDR3 protein: CASSLYRVYEQYF
clone size: -; D gene: TRBD1; J gene: TRBJ2-7; V gene: TRBV5-6; CDR3 DNA: TGTGCCAGCAGCTTCATAGGGACAGGACACTACGAGCAGTACTTC; CDR3 protein: CASSFIGTGHYEQYF
clone size: -; D gene: -; J gene: TRBJ1-2; V gene: TRBV5-8; CDR3 DNA: TGTGCCTCCTGGTTAGGACTGCCCTATGGCTACACCTTC; CDR3 protein: CASWLGLPYGYTF
clone size: -; D gene: TRBD1; J gene: TRBJ2-2; V gene: TRBV27; CDR3 DNA: TGTGCCAGCAGTTTAGTCGAAGCCGACAGGGCGTACACGAACACCGGGGAGCTGTTTTTT; CDR3 protein: CASSLVEADRAYTNTGELFF
clone size: -; D gene: TRBD2; J gene: TRBJ2-5; V gene: TRBV4-1; CDR3 DNA: TGCGCCAGCAGCCCCCGTGGTGTAGCGGGGGGCAACCAAGAGACCCAGTACTTC; CDR3 protein: CASSPRGVAGGNQETQYF
clone size: -; D gene: TRBD2; J gene: TRBJ2-1; V gene: TRBV18; CDR3 DNA: TGTGCCAGCTCACCCAAGGCTAGCGGGGGGCAGTTCTTC; CDR3 protein: CASSPKASGGQFF
clone size: -; D gene: TRBD1; J gene: TRBJ1-2; V gene: TRBV7-9; CDR3 DNA: TGTGCCAGCAGCTTAGCCGGGACAGGGACTAACTATGGCTACACCTTC; CDR3 protein: CASSLAGTGTNYGYTF
clone size: -; D gene: TRBD2; J gene: TRBJ2-2; V gene: TRBV11-3; CDR3 DNA: TGTGCCAGCAGCTACCGACTAGCGGGGGTGACCGGGGAGCTGTTTTTT; CDR3 protein: CASSYRLAGVTGELFF
clone size: -; D gene: TRBD1; J gene: TRBJ1-1; V gene: TRBV10-1; CDR3 DNA: TGCGCCAGCAGTGATCGGGACAGGGGGGACAACACTGAAGCTTTCTTT; CDR3 protein: CASSDRDRGDNTEAFF
clone size: -; D gene: TRBD1; J gene: TRBJ1-2; V gene: TRBV18; CDR3 DNA: TGTGCCAGCTCACCGACGACAGGGGGCCGCAGTGGCTACACCTTC; CDR3 protein: CASSPTTGGRSGYTF
clone size: -; D gene: TRBD1; J gene: TRBJ1-2; V gene: TRBV19; CDR3 DNA: TGTGCCAGCACGGGCAGGGGGGTTCTATATGGCTACACCTTC; CDR3 protein: CASTGRGVLYGYTF
clone size: -; D gene: TRBD2; J gene: TRBJ2-6; V gene: TRBV13; CDR3 DNA: TGTGCCAGCAGCTGGGGACTAGAGAGCTCTGGGGCCAACGTCCTGACTTTC; CDR3 protein: CASSWGLESSGANVLTF
clone size: few; D gene: -; J gene: TRBJ1-6; V gene: TRBV6-5; CDR3 DNA: TGTGCCAGCAGTTTCTCACTCCTAAACAGAGCTTCACCCCTCCACTTT; CDR3 protein: CASSFSLLNRASPLHF
clone size: -; D gene: TRBD2; J gene: TRBJ2-1; V gene: TRBV27; CDR3 DNA: TGTGCCAGCAGTTTATTTTGGCGGGGGGCCGACAATGAGCAGTTCTTC; CDR3 protein: CASSLFWRGADNEQFF
clone size: -; D gene: -; J gene: TRBJ1-2; V gene: TRBV27; CDR3 DNA: TGTGCCAGTCGACAGCACCCTTATGGCTACACCTTC; CDR3 protein: CASRQHPYGYTF
clone size: once; D gene: -; J gene: TRBJ1-2; V gene: TRBV30; CDR3 DNA: TGTGCCTGGAGTATTGGGGCAGCTAACTATGGCTACACCTTC; CDR3 protein: CAWSIGAANYGYTF
clone size: -; D gene: TRBD2; J gene: TRBJ2-1; V gene: TRBV4-1; CDR3 DNA: TGCGCCAGCAGCCTAAGAAAGGCGGGAGCGGGGGGGCCTTCTCCCTACAATGAGCAGTTCTTC; CDR3 protein: CASSLRKAGAGGPSPYNEQFF
clone size: -; D gene: -; J gene: TRBJ1-4; V gene: TRBV2; CDR3 DNA: TGTGCCAGCAGTGAAGTGGGGAGCTCAACTAATGAAAAACTGTTTTTT; CDR3 protein: CASSEVGSSTNEKLFF
clone size: -; D gene: -; J gene: TRBJ2-2; V gene: TRBV5-1; CDR3 DNA: TGCGCCAGTCATCCCGAAGGGGCCGGGGAGCTGTTTTTT; CDR3 protein: CASHPEGAGELFF
clone size: few; D gene: TRBD2; J gene: TRBJ2-3; V gene: TRBV4-1; CDR3 DNA: TGCGCCAGCAGCCAAGATCCCTCACGACTAGCCCCTAGCACAGATACGCAGTATTTT; CDR3 protein: CASSQDPSRLAPSTDTQYF
clone size: once; D gene: -; J gene: TRBJ2-2; V gene: TRBV12-5; CDR3 DNA: TGTGCTAGTGGGGAGGTGGAGCTGTTTTTT; CDR3 protein: CASGEVELFF
clone size: -; D gene: TRBD1; J gene: TRBJ2-7; V gene: TRBV6-1; CDR3 DNA: TGTGCCAGCCGTGACAGGGGTCAGTCGGGGGAGCAGTACTTC; CDR3 protein: CASRDRGQSGEQYF
clone size: -; D gene: -; J gene: TRBJ1-3; V gene: TRBV30; CDR3 DNA: TGTGCCTGGGAGGGGAGGCTAGGAGACACCATATATTTT; CDR3 protein: CAWEGRLGDTIYF
clone size: once; D gene: TRBD1; J gene: TRBJ1-5; V gene: TRBV3-1/TRBV3-2; CDR3 DNA: TGTGCCAGCAGCCAAGCGGACAGGGGGCAGCCCCAGCATTTT; CDR3 protein: CASSQADRGQPQHF
clone size: -; D gene: TRBD1; J gene: TRBJ2-3; V gene: TRBV19; CDR3 DNA: TGTGCCAGTAAGACCCGACAGGGGGCGGGGGATACGCAGTATTTT; CDR3 protein: CASKTRQGAGDTQYF
clone size: -; D gene: TRBD2; J gene: TRBJ2-2; V gene: TRBV4-3; CDR3 DNA: TGCGCCAGCAGCCGGAGGGTCGGGACTAGCGGGGCCTCGAACACCGGGGAGCTGTTTTTT; CDR3 protein: CASSRRVGTSGASNTGELFF
clone size: -; D gene: -; J gene: TRBJ1-4; V gene: TRBV30; CDR3 DNA: TGTGCCTGGAGGTCTAACAGGGAGGGACTGTTTTTT; CDR3 protein: CAWRSNREGLFF
clone size: -; D gene: -; J gene: TRBJ2-3; V gene: TRBV6-5; CDR3 DNA: TGTGCCAGCAGTTACGTCGGCCGGACTACAGATACGCAGTATTTT; CDR3 protein: CASSYVGRTTDTQYF
clone size: -; D gene: TRBD1; J gene: TRBJ1-6; V gene: TRBV19; CDR3 DNA: TGTGCCAGTAGTATCTACGGGACAGGGGATTCACCCCTCCACTTT; CDR3 protein: CASSIYGTGDSPLHF
clone size: -; D gene: -; J gene: TRBJ1-2; V gene: TRBV4-2; CDR3 DNA: TGTGCCAGCAGCCATGGCGGGACTACCGCTGGGGGGACCTTC; CDR3 protein: CASSHGGTTAGGTF
clone size: -; D gene: -; J gene: TRBJ2-3; V gene: TRBV27; CDR3 DNA: TGTGCCAGCAGTTTTGATAAGGAGCGCACAGATACGCAGTATTTT; CDR3 protein: CASSFDKERTDTQYF
clone size: -; D gene: -; J gene: TRBJ1-5; V gene: TRBV6-6; CDR3 DNA: TGTGCCAGCAGTTACTCTCAGGGAGGGCCCCAGCATTTT; CDR3 protein: CASSYSQGGPQHF
clone size: -; D gene: -; J gene: TRBJ1-2; V gene: TRBV5-4; CDR3 DNA: TGTGCCAGCAGCCCCCTCCAAACGGGAGACTATGGCTACACCTTC; CDR3 protein: CASSPLQTGDYGYTF
clone size: -; D gene: TRBD2; J gene: TRBJ2-3; V gene: TRBV24-1; CDR3 DNA: TGTGCCACCAGTGATTTGGGCGGGGGGGCCACAGATACGCAGTATTTT; CDR3 protein: CATSDLGGGATDTQYF
clone size: -; D gene: -; J gene: TRBJ2-7; V gene: TRBV6-5; CDR3 DNA: TGTGCCAGCCGGACGGGATCCTACGAGCAGTACTTC; CDR3 protein: CASRTGSYEQYF
clone size: -; D gene: -; J gene: TRBJ1-2; V gene: TRBV6-1; CDR3 DNA: TGTGCCAGCAGTGAAAGTGCACAGTTGCCCTCTCTAGGCTACACCTTC; CDR3 protein: CASSESAQLPSLGYTF
clone size: -; D gene: -; J gene: TRBJ2-7; V gene: TRBV19; CDR3 DNA: TGTGCCAGTAGTATAGATGCGGTCCCTTACGAGCAGTACTTC; CDR3 protein: CASSIDAVPYEQYF
clone size: -; D gene: TRBD1; J gene: TRBJ2-2; V gene: TRBV24-1; CDR3 DNA: TGTGCCACCAGTGTTTTCGGGACAGGGGTCACGGAGCTGTTTTTT; CDR3 protein: CATSVFGTGVTELFF
clone size: -; D gene: TRBD1; J gene: TRBJ1-4; V gene: TRBV7-9; CDR3 DNA: TGTGCCAGCAGCTCACCGACACAGGGGGCGCGCGGTGAAAAACTGTTTTTT; CDR3 protein: CASSSPTQGARGEKLFF